This is a list of T cell receptor beta chains from one sample in a study of shared clonotypes between healthy human individuals. TCRdb's copy holds only in-frame clones and misses some; the assay was immunoSEQ multiplex PCR. In the table there are 740,000 or so clones, roughly 73% of which are singletons. Sequencing used memory CD4+ T cells sorted from blood. The origin of the receptors is a woman aged 25 to 39 in good health. Each CDR3 is given with its conserved first and last residue. The order of the fields is J gene, V gene, CDR3 protein.

j_gene: TRBJ2-1; v_gene: TRBV6-1; CDR3aa: CASSGRVATFDEQFF
j_gene: TRBJ2-1; v_gene: TRBV18; CDR3aa: CASSPGLMVDEQFF
j_gene: TRBJ2-7; v_gene: TRBV5-1; CDR3aa: CASSPRRDSYEQYF
j_gene: TRBJ2-3; v_gene: TRBV27; CDR3aa: CASSIPSTDTQYF
j_gene: TRBJ2-7; v_gene: TRBV5-1; CDR3aa: CASSLGGQGALDEQYF
j_gene: TRBJ1-2; v_gene: TRBV9; CDR3aa: CASSVALPGQGSDGYTF
j_gene: TRBJ2-1; v_gene: TRBV14; CDR3aa: CASSQDLVSGSSYNEQFF
j_gene: TRBJ1-5; v_gene: TRBV19; CDR3aa: CASSSRGGNNQPQHF
j_gene: TRBJ2-1; v_gene: TRBV9; CDR3aa: CASSVEGGHYNEQFF
j_gene: TRBJ2-7; v_gene: TRBV28; CDR3aa: CASSLAPLASLGEQYF
j_gene: TRBJ2-7; v_gene: TRBV6-5; CDR3aa: CASSRDSQSYEQYF
j_gene: TRBJ1-1; v_gene: TRBV6-5; CDR3aa: CASSYSSSHGAEAFF
j_gene: TRBJ1-2; v_gene: TRBV19; CDR3aa: CASSIVATANYGYTF
j_gene: TRBJ2-7; v_gene: TRBV10-3; CDR3aa: CAIGLSGADYEQYF
j_gene: TRBJ2-7; v_gene: TRBV4-1; CDR3aa: CASSQGVETGRFISYEQYF
j_gene: TRBJ1-4; v_gene: TRBV25-1; CDR3aa: CASSDTTGGTNEKLFF
j_gene: TRBJ1-6; v_gene: TRBV27; CDR3aa: CASSRSTGLYSPLHF
j_gene: TRBJ1-1; v_gene: TRBV5-6; CDR3aa: CASSLVPTEAFF
j_gene: TRBJ2-7; v_gene: TRBV6-6; CDR3aa: CASSYSTAGGYEQYF
j_gene: TRBJ1-4; v_gene: TRBV7-2; CDR3aa: CASSFEPYRGEKLFF
j_gene: TRBJ2-7; v_gene: TRBV10-3; CDR3aa: CAISIGYEQYF
j_gene: TRBJ2-3; v_gene: TRBV4-1; CDR3aa: CASSQVAGVGTDTQYF
j_gene: TRBJ2-3; v_gene: TRBV5-1; CDR3aa: CASSSASSTDTQYF
j_gene: TRBJ2-2; v_gene: TRBV5-1; CDR3aa: CASSLGLAANTGELFF
j_gene: TRBJ1-5; v_gene: TRBV7-2; CDR3aa: CASSPDGQGSFRPQHF
j_gene: TRBJ1-1; v_gene: TRBV25-1; CDR3aa: CASSDIGSQGGEAFF
j_gene: TRBJ2-6; v_gene: TRBV28; CDR3aa: CASSEAVGANVLTF
j_gene: TRBJ1-4; v_gene: TRBV30; CDR3aa: CAWSMSSGEKLFF
j_gene: TRBJ2-1; v_gene: TRBV19; CDR3aa: CASSIRQGEQFF
j_gene: TRBJ1-1; v_gene: TRBV27; CDR3aa: CASSSYGGAREAFF
j_gene: TRBJ2-1; v_gene: TRBV7-2; CDR3aa: CASSLNYGLNEQFF
j_gene: TRBJ1-4; v_gene: TRBV5-1; CDR3aa: CASRSNEKLFF
j_gene: TRBJ2-2; v_gene: TRBV28; CDR3aa: CASSLVVAGDNTGELFF
j_gene: TRBJ2-7; v_gene: TRBV28; CDR3aa: CASSLIAGSSYEQYF
j_gene: TRBJ2-1; v_gene: TRBV11-3; CDR3aa: CASSLAHGATYNEQFF
j_gene: TRBJ2-7; v_gene: TRBV6-5; CDR3aa: CASSPPGGHDEQYF
j_gene: TRBJ1-3; v_gene: TRBV19; CDR3aa: CASTTDSYSGNTIYF
j_gene: TRBJ2-3; v_gene: TRBV4-1; CDR3aa: CASSLGAGGTADTQYF
j_gene: TRBJ2-2; v_gene: TRBV7-2; CDR3aa: CASSLAGARAGELFF
j_gene: TRBJ2-7; v_gene: TRBV2; CDR3aa: CASSPLAGESYEQYF
j_gene: TRBJ2-7; v_gene: TRBV10-2; CDR3aa: CASSESGGSYEQYF
j_gene: TRBJ1-2; v_gene: TRBV14; CDR3aa: CASSQSLTGGKGYTF
j_gene: TRBJ2-3; v_gene: TRBV7-3; CDR3aa: CASSLDFSDTQYF
j_gene: TRBJ1-1; v_gene: TRBV6-1; CDR3aa: CASNPTANTEAFF
j_gene: TRBJ2-2; v_gene: TRBV5-4; CDR3aa: CASSLAGRAAGELFF
j_gene: TRBJ1-3; v_gene: TRBV6-5; CDR3aa: CASSLGTGGAGNTIYF
j_gene: TRBJ1-1; v_gene: TRBV7-9; CDR3aa: CASSHGPGQGASEAFF
j_gene: TRBJ2-7; v_gene: TRBV7-2; CDR3aa: CASSISGMGAYEQYF
j_gene: TRBJ2-7; v_gene: TRBV19; CDR3aa: CASSMGAGGRHEQYF
j_gene: TRBJ2-3; v_gene: TRBV20-1; CDR3aa: CSAIIEAQYF
j_gene: TRBJ2-7; v_gene: TRBV11-3; CDR3aa: CASRTPPSWLHEQYF
j_gene: TRBJ2-6; v_gene: TRBV27; CDR3aa: CASRRTGPSGANVLTF
j_gene: TRBJ2-7; v_gene: TRBV25-1; CDR3aa: CASSGDRVAYEQYF
j_gene: TRBJ1-2; v_gene: TRBV7-9; CDR3aa: CASFQFTGGYTF